This TCR beta chain was obtained from a study of shared clonotypes between healthy human individuals. Overall study: Aged between 18 and 49, the donors were two women and three men.

The DNA input per sorted-subset replicate PCR was approximately 210 ng, corresponding to 28,000 or so T cell genomes. Clones were sequenced by immunoSEQ multiplex PCR, and TCRdb holds only the in-frame ones, with some missing. The data contain millions of clones, approximately 95% of them singletons. Notes on this clone: What it recognizes is unknown.

CDR1 and CDR2 from the germline V gene are SGHDT and YYEEEE. The CDR3 has 15 residues. J lost 4 bases, V lost 4 bases, and 8 bases had no gene match. Broader study findings: Despite large depth, sorted-subset datasets appeared incompletely sequenced.

The study separated CD4+ cells into CD45RA+ naive and CD45RA-negative memory subsets. This receptor was identified in a man between 18 and 29 years old in good health. The sample consisted of naive CD4+ T cells sorted from blood. Subset in this sample: CD45RA+ positively selected. The chain links TRBV5-6 to TRBJ2-3; TRBD1 agrees at 8 bases. In nucleotides, the CDR3 is TGTGCCAGCAGCCCTGGACAGGGTCCCCCAGATACGCAGTATTTT. Encoded protein: CASSPGQGPPDTQYF.